The next 10 T cell receptor beta chains were all read from a single sample in a study of response to subunit inactivated influenza vaccine. TCRdb ran MiXCR on the RT-PCR reads and lists one entry per CDR3 protein. The sample has about 480,000 distinct CDR3 sequences; 10% to 15% are singletons. Sequencing used PBMCs from blood, obtained roughly 6 weeks after vaccination. Receptors originate from a man aged 50-60 years who received an inactivated influenza vaccine.

This clonotype has ten or more counts. The J gene is TRBJ1-2, the V gene TRBV25-1, with 10 bases aligning to TRBD1. Per germline, CDR1 MGHDK and CDR2 SYGVNS. V trimming: 4 bases; J trimming: 5 bases; junction bases outside the gene matches: 7. The CDR3 is 15 amino acids. The CDR3 loop is CASSVGDRGPYGYTF. The CDR3 DNA is TGTGCCAGCAGTGTTGGAGACAGGGGGCCTTATGGCTACACCTTC.

This clonotype was recorded a few times. The genes are TRBV6-2 or TRBV6-3 and TRBJ2-7; D ambiguous. Trimming shortened V by 6 bases and J by 1 base, and 7 bases separated the two germline ends. Germline assignment: CDR1 MNHEY and CDR2 SVGEGT. CDR3 length equals 12 residues. In DNA, the CDR3 is TGTGCCAGCAGGGAGTTATCCTACGAGCAGTACTTC. It specifies CASRELSYEQYF.

The CDR3 reads CASSVLPVYEQYF. In DNA, the CDR3 is TGCGCCAGCAGCGTCCTTCCAGTCTACGAGCAGTACTTC. This chain joins TRBV5-1 and TRBJ2-7; D uncertain. Looked up from germline, CDR1 is SGHRS and CDR2 is YFSETQ. Trimming took off 4 bases at V and 3 bases at J, with 11 bases between the two ends. The length of the CDR3 is 13 residues.

This chain uses TRBV5-4 with TRBJ1-2; D is unresolved. Per germline, CDR1 SGHNT and CDR2 YYREEE (reference sequence). The CDR3 is 13 amino acids. The germline V and J ends were trimmed by 7 bases and 4 bases, with 14 bases remaining between them. CDR3: CASGPGLTYGYTF. CDR3 coding DNA: TGTGCCAGCGGCCCCGGGCTAACCTATGGCTACACCTTC.

This clonotype has a count of ten or more. CDR3 nucleotides: TGTGCCAGCCGTACACAGAATCGGCAGTTCTTC. Its protein is CASRTQNRQFF. V usage is TRBV14 and J usage is TRBJ2-1; D is unclear. CDR3 length: 11 amino acids. Germline V gene sequence: CDR1 SGHDN, CDR2 FVKESK. The V and J ends lost 8 bases and 12 bases respectively, with 14 bases between them.

The rearrangement joins TRBV18 to TRBJ1-3; D is unclear. The germline V gene encodes CDR1 KGHSH and CDR2 LQKENI. The CDR3 extends over 15 amino acids. Trimming removed 1 base at V and 1 base at J, with 8 bases between. The CDR3 DNA sequence: TGTGCCAGCTCACCACGGGTGCTGTCTGGAAACACCATATATTTT. Translated, it gives CASSPRVLSGNTIYF.

This chain connects TRBV19 to TRBJ2-3; D might be TRBD2 (5 bases). This CDR3 is 14 amino acids long. Germline V gives CDR1 LNHDA, CDR2 SQIVND (reference sequence). Trimming took 5 bases from V and 3 from J, leaving 12 bases between them. The CDR3 loop is CASSERSETDTQYF. CDR3 in DNA: TGTGCCAGTAGTGAGCGGAGCGAAACAGATACGCAGTATTTT.

This chain links TRBV5-5 with TRBJ2-5; 9 bases line up with TRBD1. The CDR3 length is 14 residues. V shed 5 bases, J shed 5 bases, and the junction held 7 bases outside the gene matches. Germline CDR1 is SGHKS and CDR2 is YYEKEE (reference sequence). CDR3 protein: CASRLQGAWETQYF. The DNA of the CDR3 is TGTGCCAGCAGACTACAGGGGGCCTGGGAGACCCAGTACTTC.

This clonotype was detected many times. The gene calls are TRBV20-1 and TRBJ2-3; D may be TRBD2 (5 bases). Trimming left V 1 base short and J 0 bases short, with 11 bases between. The CDR3 has 15 amino acids. The germline CDR1 and CDR2 sequences are DFQATT and SNEGSKA (reference sequence). The CDR3: CSARGGYESTDTQYF. Written as DNA, the CDR3 is TGCAGTGCTAGAGGCGGGTACGAGAGCACAGATACGCAGTATTTT.

The genes are TRBV5-1 and TRBJ2-3; TRBD2 matches at 8 bases. Germline loops: CDR1 SGHRS, CDR2 YFSETQ. The CDR3 has 14 residues. Trimming at V came to 5 bases and at J to 5 bases, leaving 7 bases not matched to a gene. The CDR3 loop reads CASSSGRGEDTQYF. CDR3 sequence (DNA): TGCGCCAGCAGTTCCGGGAGGGGGGAAGATACGCAGTATTTT.